Only one count was recorded for the clone carrying this T cell receptor beta chain. What it recognizes is unknown. CDR1 and CDR2 from the germline V gene are SGHDN and FVKESK. V was shortened by 2 bases and J by 4 bases, with 14 bases between the two germline ends. This CDR3 contains 15 residues. The method was immunoSEQ multiplex PCR; TCRdb's version includes in-frame clones alone and lacks a portion of them. The sample lists more than 200,000 clones, around 70% seen once, with 15% in the top ten. This record belongs to a study of cytotoxic CD8 clonotypes in ibrutinib-treated CLL. Across the whole study: After treatment lasting a median approximately 11 months, range 6 to 36, response samples were collected. Sample averages reached 250,000 to 300,000 productive templates and 94,082 productive rearrangements.

Broader study findings: Before falling back toward baseline at progression, clonality had risen at the time of ibrutinib response. For progressing versus sustained-remission patients, sampling times were not the same.

This material consisted of PBMCs, taken after 24 months of ibrutinib treatment. The TCR originated in a human donor with chronic lymphocytic leukemia. The gene calls are TRBV14 and TRBJ1-1; no firm D call. The CDR3 reads CASSQSGQPFTEAFF. In nucleotides, the CDR3 is TGTGCCAGCAGCCAAAGCGGGCAGCCATTCACTGAAGCTTTCTTT.